The T cell receptor beta chain under discussion was sequenced for a study of technical replicates of blood from a few donors. Libraries were prepared by immunoSEQ multiplex PCR; TCRdb keeps only in-frame clonotypes and omits some of them. Of about 83,000 clones in the sample, around 94% were seen once. V lost 3 bases, J lost 2 bases, and 14 bases lay in between. Germline lookup yields CDR1 MNHEY and CDR2 SVGAGI. This CDR3 region has 15 residues. Sample: T cells isolated from PBMCs. The chain combines TRBV6-5 with TRBJ2-7; D may be TRBD1 (6 bases). The origin of this receptor is a human donor in good health. CDR3 DNA sequence: TGTGCCAGCAGTTATATTACAGGGTCTACCTACGAGCAGTACTTC. Protein: CASSYITGSTYEQYF.